This T cell receptor beta chain was captured by sequencing in a study of CD4 T cells in relation to SARS-CoV-2 and coronaviruses. About the research overall: Negative control cultures got HIV-1 Nef peptides or no peptide.

V was shortened by 5 bases and J by 5 bases, with 12 bases between the two germline ends. This CDR3 contains 13 residues. Before the COVID-19 pandemic, during about 2011-2019, CD4+ T cells were taken from unexposed donors. Isolation of CD4+ T cells took place after around eleven days in culture. Remarks on this clone: No antigen is known for it.

Sequencing was performed with immunoSEQ multiplex PCR; in TCRdb, only in-frame clones are kept and a portion is missing. This repertoire shows about 12,000 clones, more than 55% found once; its top ten account for about 7.9%. The gene calls are TRBV12-3 or TRBV12-4 and TRBJ2-5, with D possibly being TRBD1 (6 bases). The sequence derives from a human donor in good health. Sequencing was performed on CD4+ T cells from PBMCs, cultured in vitro. The CDR3 spells CASSRNRAETQYF. Here the CDR3 DNA reads TGTGCCAGCAGTCGGAACAGGGCGGAGACCCAGTACTTC.